This TCR beta chain was retrieved from a study of human T cells and chemical hapten exposure. The time point here: patch test 3, about 24 weeks after DPC sensitization. Stated treatment: therapeutic diphenylcyclopropenone sensitization with weekly scalp DPC. Blood collection took place prior to placing each patch test. Alopecia patients between 18 and 70 years old and suitable for DPC were used as donors. In TCRdb, the RACE reads were re-called with MiXCR into one record per CDR3 protein. The sample includes about 82,000 distinct CDR3 sequences, around 13% seen only once; the top ten take under 6%. V gave up 4 bases and J gave up 0 bases, with 13 bases separating them. CDR3 length: 15 amino acids. Germline V lookup: CDR1 DFQATT, CDR2 SNEGSKA (reference sequence). This clonotype was detected only a few times.

This chain joins TRBV20-1 and TRBJ1-5; the D gene is possibly TRBD1 (6 bases). The input for sequencing was whole blood, taken in connection with sensitization to the hapten diphenylcyclopropenone (DPC). The sequence was obtained from a woman aged 45-59 years with alopecia areata. Some clones in this sample may be carry-over from other donors' samples. This CDR3 reads CSAKRGVASNQPQHF. As DNA, the CDR3 is TGCAGTGCTAAAAGGGGGGTCGCTAGCAATCAGCCCCAGCATTTT.